These T cell receptor beta chains were read from a single sample in a study of T cells expressing NK-cell markers. TCRdb reprocessed the 5' RACE reads, keeping one entry per CDR3 protein, no DNA. Its table lists 200,000 to 300,000 distinct CDR3 sequences. Sample: blood T cells: a sorted CD56 or NKG2C T cell subset, CD4+ or CD8+ T cells, or bulk PBMC T cells (not recorded which). These receptors were collected from a man in his late teens or twenties in good health. Both conserved end residues are part of each CDR3. Each record gives: V gene, J gene, CDR3 protein.

V: TRBV18
J: TRBJ1-2
CDR3: CASSPDLGSTNYGYTF

V: TRBV20-1
J: TRBJ2-4
CDR3: CSATFGRAKNIQYF

V: TRBV18
J: TRBJ1-5
CDR3: CASSQGQINQPQHF

V: TRBV12-3/TRBV12-4
J: TRBJ2-2
CDR3: CASSFSTKNTGELFF

V: TRBV14
J: TRBJ2-1
CDR3: CASSQGTGFEQFF

V: TRBV30
J: TRBJ1-1
CDR3: CACLPLGQGNTEAFF

V: TRBV20-1
J: TRBJ1-2
CDR3: CSAREGPYGYTF

V: TRBV20-1
J: TRBJ2-6
CDR3: CSARETGARGANVLTF

V: TRBV18
J: TRBJ2-1
CDR3: CASHSGSSYNEQFF

V: TRBV6-1
J: TRBJ2-1
CDR3: CASRGGTSKNEQFF

V: TRBV28
J: TRBJ2-6
CDR3: CASRQSGTASSGANVLTF

V: TRBV10-3
J: TRBJ2-6
CDR3: CAISDFDHSGANVLTF

V: TRBV7-9
J: TRBJ2-5
CDR3: CASSWTDRGPETQYF

V: TRBV3-1
J: TRBJ2-7
CDR3: CASSQDLVSYEQYF

V: TRBV18
J: TRBJ2-5
CDR3: CASSPTSGQETQYF

V: TRBV5-1
J: TRBJ2-1
CDR3: CASSSATEQFF

V: TRBV7-8
J: TRBJ2-3
CDR3: CASSRDSSDTQYF

V: TRBV7-9
J: TRBJ2-1
CDR3: CASSRTSGVSSYNEQFF

V: TRBV12-3/TRBV12-4
J: TRBJ1-5
CDR3: CASSRDEGQPQHF

V: TRBV20-1
J: TRBJ1-5
CDR3: CSARSGGGGQPQHF

V: TRBV5-5
J: TRBJ2-6
CDR3: CASSSTVNSGANVLTF

V: TRBV12-3/TRBV12-4
J: TRBJ1-6
CDR3: CASSFNSPLHF

V: TRBV29-1
J: TRBJ2-2
CDR3: CSVEPGMDGELFF

V: TRBV24-1
J: TRBJ1-4
CDR3: CATSDAGPEEKLFF

V: TRBV5-1
J: TRBJ2-3
CDR3: CASSRARGSGRSDTQYF

V: TRBV29-1
J: TRBJ1-1
CDR3: CSVGGDKGAFF

V: TRBV4-1
J: TRBJ1-5
CDR3: CASSPSGTGYYQPQHF

V: TRBV6-5
J: TRBJ1-1
CDR3: CASSYDRTIEAFF

V: TRBV11-2
J: TRBJ2-5
CDR3: CASSLRDPLGGQGETQYF

V: TRBV24-1
J: TRBJ2-5
CDR3: CATSDASGTGVAETQYF

V: TRBV5-1
J: TRBJ2-2
CDR3: CASSRALGVGGLRSGELFF

V: TRBV3-1
J: TRBJ2-1
CDR3: CASRNALDSPYNEQFF

V: TRBV4-2
J: TRBJ1-4
CDR3: CASSQVGDRGSLATNEKLFF

V: TRBV6-5
J: TRBJ2-1
CDR3: CASSYAPQRENNEQFF

V: TRBV12-5
J: TRBJ2-5
CDR3: CATRQGSTETQYF

V: TRBV27
J: TRBJ2-3
CDR3: CASSFSRSGADTQYF

V: TRBV11-2
J: TRBJ2-4
CDR3: CASSLAGTGGRDIQYF

V: TRBV2
J: TRBJ2-1
CDR3: CASSEGQGAYNEQFF

V: TRBV10-3
J: TRBJ1-1
CDR3: CAISDGKSYLGAFF

V: TRBV24-1
J: TRBJ2-7
CDR3: CATSDRTYEQYF

V: TRBV19
J: TRBJ1-4
CDR3: CATNRGGDDGKLFF

V: TRBV20-1
J: TRBJ2-5
CDR3: CSARSPETQYF

V: TRBV7-2
J: TRBJ1-6
CDR3: CASSLGDRENSPLHF

V: TRBV18
J: TRBJ2-7
CDR3: CASSRVPGTGSSYEQYF

V: TRBV5-1
J: TRBJ2-3
CDR3: CASSLAAGGPHSTDTQYF

V: TRBV30
J: TRBJ2-3
CDR3: CAWSVLPRSGDTQYF

V: TRBV11-2
J: TRBJ1-3
CDR3: CASSLNRGHSLSGNTIYF

V: TRBV7-2
J: TRBJ2-1
CDR3: CASSRTSGFYNEQFF

V: TRBV7-2
J: TRBJ2-5
CDR3: CASSLVRTKETQYF

V: TRBV20-1
J: TRBJ2-4
CDR3: CSAIGQELAKNIQYF

V: TRBV10-3
J: TRBJ2-1
CDR3: CAMGGSWSEQFF

V: TRBV7-8
J: TRBJ2-2
CDR3: CGGQGASNTGELFF

V: TRBV29-1
J: TRBJ2-4
CDR3: CSVKTGFQRAKNIQYF

V: TRBV20-1
J: TRBJ2-2
CDR3: CSASYVYTGELFF